This T cell receptor beta chain was documented in a study of blood T cell repertoires in COVID-19. Overall study context: Both acute and convalescent COVID-19 samples were obtained from the United States, Italy and Spain. T cells, B-cell-depleted T cells, or PBMCs provided the cDNA or gDNA that served as material.

Original processing notes: Estimates of nucleated cell counts were drawn from the amplification of reference gene primers. Profiling relied on immunoSEQ multiplex PCR, and the TCRdb table lists in-frame clones only, not all of them. Clonal size and the V and J genes are those of that table, whereas D and trimming came from the DNA. The data hold 250,000 or so clones, with approximately 87% observed a single time. Losses at the gene ends were 0 bases for V and 4 bases for J; bases not matched to a gene: 7. The germline V gene has CDR1 MNHEY and CDR2 SVGEGT. This CDR3 has 16 amino acids. The J gene is TRBJ2-7, the V gene TRBV6-2 or TRBV6-3; 9 positions match TRBD2. Input material: peripheral blood. This clonotype was obtained from a man aged 55 to 69 with acute or convalescent COVID-19. Written as DNA, the CDR3 is TGTGCCAGCAGTTACTCGGGCGGGAGGGCCTTGTACGAGCAGTACTTC. It specifies CASSYSGGRALYEQYF.